The rows below give T cell receptor beta chains drawn from one sample of a study of regulatory T cells in long-lasting Graves disease. TCRdb called the multiplex PCR reads again in MiXCR, with one record for every CDR3 protein. The data hold about 620,000 distinct CDR3 sequences, with roughly 15% observed a single time. These data also featured in a second study, about T cells in Graves' hyperthyroidism and ophthalmopathy.

Material: peripheral blood mononuclear cells (PBMCs), obtained at new diagnosis, from a patient treated with antithyroid drugs. These receptors came from a woman in her thirties with Graves disease. Both conserved end residues are part of each CDR3. Each record gives: clone size, D gene, V gene, J gene, CDR3 protein, CDR3 DNA. A D gene is named only where the DNA matches it firmly. Rows may omit the clone size; those that give it use once, few, many or a size class.

size: many; D: TRBD2; V: TRBV5-1; J: TRBJ2-7; CDR3: CASSLELAETYEQYF; DNA: TGCGCCAGCAGCTTGGAACTAGCGGAGACCTACGAGCAGTACTTC
size: few; D: NA; V: TRBV19; J: TRBJ1-5; CDR3: CASSFGRYQGQHF; DNA: TGTGCCAGTAGTTTTGGACGGTATCAGGGCCAGCATTTT
size: few; D: NA; V: TRBV4-1; J: TRBJ2-7; CDR3: CASSPRIPREQYF; DNA: TGCGCCAGCAGTCCCAGGATTCCGAGGGAGCAGTACTTC
size: many; D: TRBD1; V: TRBV27; J: TRBJ1-2; CDR3: CASSLKPTGSNYGYTF; DNA: TGTGCCAGCAGTTTAAAGCCGACAGGGTCTAACTATGGCTACACCTTC
size: few; D: TRBD2; V: TRBV7-2; J: TRBJ2-7; CDR3: CASSRSSGISYEQYF; DNA: TGTGCCAGCAGTCGTTCTAGCGGGATTTCCTACGAGCAGTACTTC
size: NA; D: NA; V: TRBV7-9; J: TRBJ1-5; CDR3: CAVGEPQHF; DNA: TGTGCCGTCGGGGAACCCCAGCATTTT
size: NA; D: NA; V: TRBV3-1; J: TRBJ1-4; CDR3: CASSQGQNNEKLFF; DNA: TGTGCCAGCAGCCAAGGGCAGAATAATGAAAAACTGTTTTTT
size: few; D: NA; V: TRBV3-1; J: TRBJ2-1; CDR3: CASSQALLRSNEQFF; DNA: TGTGCCAGCAGCCAAGCACTCCTTCGCAGCAATGAGCAGTTCTTC
size: NA; D: NA; V: TRBV20-1; J: TRBJ1-5; CDR3: CSARDMAGQAAQPQHF; DNA: TGCAGTGCTAGAGATATGGCGGGTCAGGCAGCTCAGCCCCAGCATTTT
size: few; D: NA; V: TRBV20-1; J: TRBJ2-5; CDR3: CGARETQYF; DNA: TGCGGAGCGAGAGAGACCCAGTACTTC
size: many; D: NA; V: TRBV10-1; J: TRBJ2-2; CDR3: CASSETTMQNGELFF; DNA: TGCGCCAGCAGTGAAACAACAATGCAGAACGGGGAGCTGTTTTTT
size: many; D: TRBD2; V: TRBV27; J: TRBJ2-2; CDR3: CASSLAGGTANTGELFF; DNA: TGTGCCAGCAGTTTAGCGGGAGGGACCGCGAACACCGGGGAGCTGTTTTTT
size: few; D: TRBD1; V: TRBV27; J: TRBJ1-2; CDR3: CASSSGGQGLNYGYTF; DNA: TGTGCCAGCAGTTCGGGCGGACAGGGACTTAACTATGGCTACACCTTC
size: few; D: NA; V: TRBV28; J: TRBJ1-2; CDR3: CASTPVLAGGYTF; DNA: TGTGCCAGCACTCCGGTCTTGGCTGGTGGCTACACCTTC
size: many; D: NA; V: TRBV28; J: TRBJ1-1; CDR3: CASKGINTEAFF; DNA: TGTGCCAGCAAGGGAATTAACACTGAAGCTTTCTTT
size: many; D: NA; V: TRBV2; J: TRBJ2-1; CDR3: CASSVRGRQFF; DNA: TGTGCCAGCAGTGTAAGGGGCCGGCAGTTCTTC
size: few; D: NA; V: TRBV28; J: TRBJ1-3; CDR3: CASRDAGNGGNTIYF; DNA: TGTGCCAGCAGAGACGCAGGGAATGGTGGAAACACCATATATTTT
size: NA; D: NA; V: TRBV5-4; J: TRBJ2-7; CDR3: CASSLAPDYEQYF; DNA: TGTGCCAGCAGCTTGGCGCCGGATTACGAGCAGTACTTC
size: NA; D: TRBD2; V: TRBV6-2/TRBV6-3; J: TRBJ2-2; CDR3: CASSSGTNPNTGELFF; DNA: TGTGCCAGCAGCTCCGGGACTAACCCGAACACCGGGGAGCTGTTTTTT
size: many; D: NA; V: TRBV5-1; J: TRBJ2-7; CDR3: CASSLVGRVTYEQYF; DNA: TGCGCCAGCAGCTTGGTTGGGCGGGTTACCTACGAGCAGTACTTC
size: NA; D: NA; V: TRBV14; J: TRBJ1-1; CDR3: CASSSFLLGTEAFF; DNA: TGTGCCAGCAGCTCATTCTTGTTGGGCACTGAAGCTTTCTTT
size: many; D: TRBD2; V: TRBV28; J: TRBJ2-1; CDR3: CASSLFGGRANEQFF; DNA: TGTGCCAGCAGTTTATTTGGCGGGAGGGCCAATGAGCAGTTCTTC
size: NA; D: NA; V: TRBV20-1; J: TRBJ2-3; CDR3: CSARQGPYTDTQYF; DNA: TGCAGTGCCAGGCAGGGGCCTTACACAGATACGCAGTATTTT
size: few; D: TRBD2; V: TRBV5-1; J: TRBJ2-5; CDR3: CASTSGARLAGVETQYF; DNA: TGCGCCAGCACGTCCGGGGCTAGACTAGCGGGAGTAGAGACCCAGTACTTC
size: many; D: NA; V: TRBV27; J: TRBJ1-1; CDR3: CASRNPMETEAFF; DNA: TGTGCCAGCAGGAACCCCATGGAGACTGAAGCTTTCTTT
size: few; D: NA; V: TRBV9; J: TRBJ1-1; CDR3: CASSVASGTEAFF; DNA: TGTGCCAGCAGCGTTGCCAGCGGCACTGAAGCTTTCTTT
size: NA; D: NA; V: TRBV19; J: TRBJ2-3; CDR3: CATGQQFGPDTQYF; DNA: TGTGCCACCGGCCAGCAGTTTGGGCCAGATACGCAGTATTTT
size: few; D: NA; V: TRBV5-1; J: TRBJ2-4; CDR3: CASSLARDIQYF; DNA: TGCGCCAGCAGCTTGGCCCGGGACATTCAGTACTTC
size: NA; D: TRBD1; V: TRBV2; J: TRBJ1-5; CDR3: CASSEGTGGQPQHF; DNA: TGTGCCAGCAGTGAGGGCACAGGGGGCCAGCCCCAGCATTTT
size: many; D: NA; V: TRBV7-2; J: TRBJ2-1; CDR3: CASRVYNEQFF; DNA: TGTGCCAGCAGGGTATACAATGAGCAGTTCTTC
size: few; D: NA; V: TRBV19; J: TRBJ1-1; CDR3: CASKKEGDTEAFF; DNA: TGTGCCAGTAAGAAGGAGGGCGACACTGAAGCTTTCTTT
size: few; D: NA; V: TRBV19; J: TRBJ2-5; CDR3: CASSIWQGETQYF; DNA: TGTGCCAGTAGTATTTGGCAGGGAGAGACCCAGTACTTC
size: few; D: TRBD1; V: TRBV24-1; J: TRBJ2-3; CDR3: CATSDLGQGNTDTQYF; DNA: TGTGCCACCAGTGATCTGGGACAGGGTAACACAGATACGCAGTATTTT
size: few; D: NA; V: TRBV5-6; J: TRBJ1-5; CDR3: CASSLDPGSNQPQHF; DNA: TGTGCCAGCAGCTTGGATCCAGGAAGTAATCAGCCCCAGCATTTT
size: NA; D: NA; V: TRBV6-5; J: TRBJ1-2; CDR3: CASSSLPGDFYGYTF; DNA: TGTGCCAGCAGTTCATTGCCAGGGGATTTCTATGGCTACACCTTC
size: NA; D: TRBD2; V: TRBV12-3/TRBV12-4; J: TRBJ2-1; CDR3: CASSGLAGVGNEQFF; DNA: TGTGCCAGCAGTGGACTAGCGGGAGTGGGGAATGAGCAGTTCTTC
size: few; D: TRBD1; V: TRBV27; J: TRBJ2-1; CDR3: CASRPRGRNEQFF; DNA: TGTGCCAGCAGGCCAAGGGGGCGGAATGAGCAGTTCTTC
size: NA; D: NA; V: TRBV3-1; J: TRBJ1-2; CDR3: CASSQDAGTAFTNYGYTF; DNA: TGTGCCAGCAGCCAAGATGCGGGAACGGCTTTCACTAACTATGGCTACACCTTC
size: once; D: NA; V: TRBV19; J: TRBJ1-2; CDR3: CATQGTTYGYTF; DNA: TGTGCCACTCAAGGAACAACGTATGGCTACACCTTC